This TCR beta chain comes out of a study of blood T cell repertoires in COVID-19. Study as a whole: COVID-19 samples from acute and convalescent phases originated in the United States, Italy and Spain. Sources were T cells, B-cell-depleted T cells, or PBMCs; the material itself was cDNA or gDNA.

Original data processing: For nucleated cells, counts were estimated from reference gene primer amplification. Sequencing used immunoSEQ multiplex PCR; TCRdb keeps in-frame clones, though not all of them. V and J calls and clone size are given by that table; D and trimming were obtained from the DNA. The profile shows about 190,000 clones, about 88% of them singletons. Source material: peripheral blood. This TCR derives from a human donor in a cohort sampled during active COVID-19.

CDR3 region: CASSLRGGHNEQFF. CDR3 nucleotide sequence: TGTGCCAGCAGCTTACGCGGGGGGCACAATGAGCAGTTCTTC. The rearrangement uses TRBV13 and TRBJ2-1, with 8 bases matching TRBD2. The CDR3 contains 14 residues. CDR1 is PRHDT and CDR2 is FYEKMQ in the germline V gene (reference sequence). V dropped 2 bases and J dropped 5; count of bases not matched to a gene: 2. The full variable domain, rest sourced from reference TRBV13 and TRBJ2-1, is AAGVIQSPRHLIKEKRETATLKCYPIPRHDTVYWYQQGPGQDPQFLISFYEKMQSDKGSIPDRFSAQQFSDYHSELNMSSLELGDSALYFCASSLRGGHNEQFFGPGTRLTVL.